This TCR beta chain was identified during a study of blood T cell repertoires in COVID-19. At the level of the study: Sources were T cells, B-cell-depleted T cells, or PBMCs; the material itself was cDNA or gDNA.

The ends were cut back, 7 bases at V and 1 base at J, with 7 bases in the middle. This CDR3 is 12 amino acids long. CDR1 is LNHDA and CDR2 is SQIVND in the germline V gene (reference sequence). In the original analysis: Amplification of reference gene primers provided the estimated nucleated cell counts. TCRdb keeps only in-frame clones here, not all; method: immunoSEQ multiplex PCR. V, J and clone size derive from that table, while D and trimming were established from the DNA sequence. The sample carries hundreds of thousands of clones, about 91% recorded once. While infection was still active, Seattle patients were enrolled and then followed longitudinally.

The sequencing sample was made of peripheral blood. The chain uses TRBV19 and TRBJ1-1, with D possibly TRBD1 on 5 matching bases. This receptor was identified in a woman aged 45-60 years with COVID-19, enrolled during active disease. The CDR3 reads CASNGANTEAFF. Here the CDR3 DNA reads TGTGCCAGTAATGGGGCGAACACTGAAGCTTTCTTT.